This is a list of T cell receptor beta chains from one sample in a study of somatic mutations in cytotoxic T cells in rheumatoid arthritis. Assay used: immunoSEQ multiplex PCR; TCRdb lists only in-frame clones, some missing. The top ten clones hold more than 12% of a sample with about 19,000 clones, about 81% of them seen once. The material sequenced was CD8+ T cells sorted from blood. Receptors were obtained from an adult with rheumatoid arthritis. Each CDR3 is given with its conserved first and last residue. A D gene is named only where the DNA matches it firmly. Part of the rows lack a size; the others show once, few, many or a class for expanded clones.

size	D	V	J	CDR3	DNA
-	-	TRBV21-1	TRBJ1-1	CASSGNLEAFF	TGTGCCAGCAGCGGAAACCTTGAAGCTTTCTTT
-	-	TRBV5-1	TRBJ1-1	CASSLRATRTANTEAFF	TGCGCCAGCAGCTTGAGAGCGACAAGGACAGCCAACACTGAAGCTTTCTTT
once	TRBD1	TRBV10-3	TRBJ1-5	CAISEAGGLTYSNQPQHF	TGTGCCATCAGTGAGGCAGGGGGCCTGACCTATAGCAATCAGCCCCAGCATTTT
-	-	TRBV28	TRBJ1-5	CASTADRFNQPQHF	TGTGCCAGCACCGCGGACAGATTCAATCAGCCCCAGCATTTT
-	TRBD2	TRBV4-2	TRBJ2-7	CASSQRGLAGDPYEQYF	TGTGCCAGCAGCCAACGGGGACTAGCGGGTGATCCCTACGAGCAGTACTTC
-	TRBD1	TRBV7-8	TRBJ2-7	CASSAYRGPLEQYF	TGTGCCAGCAGCGCGTACAGGGGTCCCCTCGAGCAGTACTTC
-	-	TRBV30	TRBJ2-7	CAWTSQGLGEQYF	TGTGCCTGGACCTCCCAGGGGTTGGGCGAGCAGTACTTC
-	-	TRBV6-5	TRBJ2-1	CASINRRRNEQFF	TGTGCCAGCATAAACAGACGAAGGAATGAGCAGTTCTTC
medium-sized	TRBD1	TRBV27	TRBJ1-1	CASSPDRGTEAFF	TGTGCCAGCAGTCCCGACAGGGGCACTGAAGCTTTCTTT
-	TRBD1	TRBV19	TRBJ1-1	CASSYTGGLTEAFF	TGTGCCAGTAGCTATACAGGGGGCTTGACTGAAGCTTTCTTT
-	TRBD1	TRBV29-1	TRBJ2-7	CSVEGQGTPFYEQYF	TGCAGCGTTGAGGGACAGGGAACCCCTTTCTACGAGCAGTACTTC
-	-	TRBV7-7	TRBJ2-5	CASSRGAFSGNKETQYF	TGTGCTAGCAGCCGCGGGGCCTTCTCGGGGAATAAAGAGACCCAGTACTTC
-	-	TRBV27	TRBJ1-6	CASSHRTNSPLHF	TGTGCCAGCAGTCACCGGACCAATTCACCCCTCCACTTT
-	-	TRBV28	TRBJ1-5	CASSLKGGSNQPQHF	TGTGCCAGCAGTTTAAAGGGCGGTAGCAATCAGCCCCAGCATTTT
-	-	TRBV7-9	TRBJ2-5	CASSLQDRKETQYF	TGTGCCAGCAGCTTACAGGACCGGAAAGAGACCCAGTACTTC
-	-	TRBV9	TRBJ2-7	CASSVEGSSYEQYF	TGTGCCAGCAGCGTAGAGGGCAGCTCCTACGAGCAGTACTTC
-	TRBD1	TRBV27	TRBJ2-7	CASSSAGGELYEQYF	TGTGCCAGCAGTTCTGCAGGGGGCGAACTCTACGAGCAGTACTTC
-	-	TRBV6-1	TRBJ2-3	CASRESVGTPFTDTQYF	TGTGCCAGCAGAGAATCGGTCGGGACACCCTTCACAGATACGCAGTATTTT
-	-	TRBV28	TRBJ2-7	CASSFLLPGTDPSYEQYF	TGTGCCAGCAGCTTTTTACTACCCGGGACGGACCCCTCCTACGAGCAGTACTTC
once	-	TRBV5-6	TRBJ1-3	CASSLGSIISGNTIYF	TGTGCCAGCAGCTTAGGCAGCATCATCTCTGGAAACACCATATATTTT
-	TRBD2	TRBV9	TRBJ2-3	CASSVGGGDTDTQYF	TGTGCCAGCAGCGTAGGCGGGGGTGACACAGATACGCAGTATTTT
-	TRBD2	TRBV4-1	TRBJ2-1	CASSPGTTNEQFF	TGCGCCAGCAGCCCCGGGACTACTAATGAGCAGTTCTTC
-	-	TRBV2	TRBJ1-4	CASSDSADNEKLFF	TGTGCCAGCAGTGACAGTGCAGATAATGAAAAACTGTTTTTT
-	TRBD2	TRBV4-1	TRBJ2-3	CASSVRGAQTTDTQYF	TGCGCCAGCAGCGTGCGGGGGGCCCAAACCACAGATACGCAGTATTTT
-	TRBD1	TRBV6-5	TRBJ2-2	CASTDRGDTGELFF	TGTGCCAGCACCGACAGGGGGGACACCGGGGAGCTGTTTTTT
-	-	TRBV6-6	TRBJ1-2	CASSPPLSGGGYTF	TGTGCCAGCAGTCCCCCCCTTTCCGGTGGGGGCTACACCTTC
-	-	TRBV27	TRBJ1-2	CASSLTSGRGDGYTF	TGTGCCAGCAGTCTTACGTCGGGCAGGGGAGATGGCTACACCTTC
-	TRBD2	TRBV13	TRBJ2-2	CASSTRLAGETGELFF	TGTGCCAGCAGCACCAGACTAGCGGGAGAGACCGGGGAGCTGTTTTTT
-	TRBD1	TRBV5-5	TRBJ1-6	CASSLETGGFWPLHF	TGTGCCAGCAGCTTGGAGACAGGGGGGTTTTGGCCCCTCCACTTT
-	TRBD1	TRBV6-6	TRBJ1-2	CASSYSSQGEPYGYTF	TGTGCCAGCAGTTACTCGAGTCAGGGGGAGCCCTATGGCTACACCTTC
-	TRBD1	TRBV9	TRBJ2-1	CASSVAVAGGTIIEQFF	TGTGCCAGCAGCGTAGCAGTGGCAGGGGGCACCATTATTGAGCAGTTCTTC
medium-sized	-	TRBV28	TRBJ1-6	CASSSSGQGDSPLHF	-
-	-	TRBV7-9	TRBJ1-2	CATLPSGGEQHGYTF	TGTGCCACACTCCCCTCGGGGGGCGAGCAACATGGCTACACCTTC
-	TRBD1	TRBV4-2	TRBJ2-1	CASSQGTGQGYYNEQFF	TGTGCCAGCAGCCAAGGGACTGGACAGGGTTACTACAATGAGCAGTTCTTC
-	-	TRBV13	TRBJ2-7	CASSSGDLYEQYF	TGTGCCAGCAGCTCCGGGGACCTCTACGAGCAGTACTTC
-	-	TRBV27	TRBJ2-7	CASSLSPRVYEQYF	TGTGCCAGCAGTTTATCCCCCAGGGTCTACGAGCAGTACTTC
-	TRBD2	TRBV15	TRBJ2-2	CATRGAGGDTGELFF	TGTGCCACCAGAGGGGCGGGGGGCGACACCGGGGAGCTGTTTTTT
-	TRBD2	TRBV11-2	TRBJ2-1	CASSLLAGGGNEQFF	TGTGCCAGCAGCTTACTAGCGGGAGGGGGGAATGAGCAGTTCTTC
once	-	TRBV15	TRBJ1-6	CATSAGFYNSPLHF	TGTGCCACCAGTGCAGGGTTCTATAATTCACCCCTCCACTTT
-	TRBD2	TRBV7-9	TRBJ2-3	CASSLRTSGAFTDTQYF	TGTGCCAGCAGCTTAAGGACTAGCGGGGCTTTCACAGATACGCAGTATTTT
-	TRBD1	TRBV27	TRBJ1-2	CASKTGGLGYTF	TGTGCCAGTAAGACAGGGGGTCTTGGCTACACCTTC
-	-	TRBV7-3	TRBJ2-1	CASSSRTGEQFF	TGTGCCAGCAGCTCTCGGACGGGTGAGCAGTTCTTC
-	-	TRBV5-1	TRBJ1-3	CASSLGPQDSGNTIYF	TGCGCCAGCAGCTTGGGGCCCCAGGACTCTGGAAACACCATATATTTT
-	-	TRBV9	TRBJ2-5	CASSVGLLGETQYF	TGTGCCAGCAGCGTAGGACTCTTGGGAGAGACCCAGTACTTC
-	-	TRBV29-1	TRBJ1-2	CSVVGHYGYTF	TGCAGCGTAGTTGGTCATTATGGCTACACCTTC
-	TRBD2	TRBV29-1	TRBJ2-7	CSAGTWEGNEQYF	TGCAGCGCTGGGACCTGGGAGGGGAACGAGCAGTACTTC
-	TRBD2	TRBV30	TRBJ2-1	CAWRGREGSDYNEQFF	TGTGCCTGGAGGGGGCGGGAGGGCTCTGACTACAATGAGCAGTTCTTC
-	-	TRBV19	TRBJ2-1	CASSYTDRSEQFF	TGTGCCAGTTCTTACACAGACCGGAGTGAGCAGTTCTTC
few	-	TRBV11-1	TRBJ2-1	CASSSSSSEQFF	TGTGCCAGCAGCTCCTCTAGCAGTGAGCAGTTCTTC
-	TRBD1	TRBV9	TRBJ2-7	CASSVRTTGIVEQYF	TGTGCCAGCAGCGTGAGGACGACAGGGATAGTTGAGCAGTACTTC
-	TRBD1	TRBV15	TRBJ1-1	CATSSRTGLNTEAFF	TGTGCCACCAGCAGCAGGACAGGTCTGAACACTGAAGCTTTCTTT
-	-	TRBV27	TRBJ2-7	CASSGGSYEQYF	TGTGCCAGCAGTGGGGGGTCCTACGAGCAGTACTTC
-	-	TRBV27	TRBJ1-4	CASRTGSEKLFF	TGTGCCAGCAGAACAGGGAGTGAAAAACTGTTTTTT
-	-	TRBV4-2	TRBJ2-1	CASSQDTAGTPYNEQFF	TGTGCCAGCAGCCAAGACACAGCCGGGACACCCTACAATGAGCAGTTCTTC
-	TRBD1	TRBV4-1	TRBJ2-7	CASSQPDRANEQYF	TGCGCCAGCAGCCAACCGGACAGGGCTAACGAGCAGTACTTC